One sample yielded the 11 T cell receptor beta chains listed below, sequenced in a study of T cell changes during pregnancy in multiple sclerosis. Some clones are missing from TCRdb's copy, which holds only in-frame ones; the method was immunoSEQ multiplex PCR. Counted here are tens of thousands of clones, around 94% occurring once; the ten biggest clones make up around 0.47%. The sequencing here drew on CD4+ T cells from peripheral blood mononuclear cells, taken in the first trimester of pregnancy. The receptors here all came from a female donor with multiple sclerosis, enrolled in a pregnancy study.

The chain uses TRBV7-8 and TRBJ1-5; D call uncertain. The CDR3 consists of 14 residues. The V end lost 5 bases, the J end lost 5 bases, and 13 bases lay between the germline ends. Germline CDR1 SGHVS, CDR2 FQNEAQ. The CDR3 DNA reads TGTGCCAGCAGCCTCCTTAGTCCGGATCAGCCCCAGCATTTT. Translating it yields CASSLLSPDQPQHF.

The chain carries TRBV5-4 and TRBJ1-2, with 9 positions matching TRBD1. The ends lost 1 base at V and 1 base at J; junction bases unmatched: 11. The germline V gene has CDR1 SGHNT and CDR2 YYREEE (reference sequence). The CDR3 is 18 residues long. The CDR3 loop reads CASSLRVGGQGFNYGYTF. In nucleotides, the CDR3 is TGTGCCAGCAGCTTGCGGGTTGGGGGACAGGGCTTTAACTATGGCTACACCTTC.

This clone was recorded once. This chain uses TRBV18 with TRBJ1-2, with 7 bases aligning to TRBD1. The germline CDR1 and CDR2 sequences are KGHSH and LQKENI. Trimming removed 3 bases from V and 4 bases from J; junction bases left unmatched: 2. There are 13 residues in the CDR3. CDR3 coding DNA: TGTGCCAGCTCACCCGACAGGGTCTATGGCTACACCTTC. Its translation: CASSPDRVYGYTF.

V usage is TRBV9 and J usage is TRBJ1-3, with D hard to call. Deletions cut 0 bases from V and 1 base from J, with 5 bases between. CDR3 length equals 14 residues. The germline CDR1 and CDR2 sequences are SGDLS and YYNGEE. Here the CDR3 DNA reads TGTGCCAGCAGCGTAGTCCCGTCTGGAAACACCATATATTTT. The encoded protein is CASSVVPSGNTIYF. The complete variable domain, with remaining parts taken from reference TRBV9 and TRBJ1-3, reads DSGVTQTPKHLITATGQRVTLRCSPRSGDLSVYWYQQSLDQGLQFLIQYYNGEERAKGNILERFSAQQFPDLHSELNLSSLELGDSALYFCASSVVPSGNTIYFGEGSWLTVV.

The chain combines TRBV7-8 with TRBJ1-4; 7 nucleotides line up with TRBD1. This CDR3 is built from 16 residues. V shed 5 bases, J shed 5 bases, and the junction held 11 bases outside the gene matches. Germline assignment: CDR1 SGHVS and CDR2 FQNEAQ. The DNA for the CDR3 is TGTGCCAGCAGCCCCCGGATTAGCAGGGGGAATGAAAAACTGTTTTTT. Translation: CASSPRISRGNEKLFF.

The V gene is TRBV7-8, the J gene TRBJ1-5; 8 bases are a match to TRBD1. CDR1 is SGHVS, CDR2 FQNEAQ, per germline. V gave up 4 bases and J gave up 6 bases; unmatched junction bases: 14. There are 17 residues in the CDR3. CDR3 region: CASSYGRQTGGSQPQHF. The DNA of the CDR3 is TGTGCCAGCAGCTATGGTAGGCAAACAGGGGGAAGTCAGCCCCAGCATTTT.

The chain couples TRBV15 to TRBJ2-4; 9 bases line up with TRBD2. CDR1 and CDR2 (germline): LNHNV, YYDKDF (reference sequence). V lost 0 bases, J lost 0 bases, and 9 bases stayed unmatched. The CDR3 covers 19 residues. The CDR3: CATSRDSRGGQLAKNIQYF. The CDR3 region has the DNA TGTGCCACCAGCAGAGACTCGCGGGGGGGCCAGTTAGCCAAAAACATTCAGTACTTC. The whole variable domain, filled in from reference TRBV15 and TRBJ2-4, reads DAMVIQNPRYQVTQFGKPVTLSCSQTLNHNVMYWYQQKSSQAPKLLFHYYDKDFNNEADTPDNFQSRRPNTSFCFLDIRSPGLGDTAMYLCATSRDSRGGQLAKNIQYFGAGTRLSVL.

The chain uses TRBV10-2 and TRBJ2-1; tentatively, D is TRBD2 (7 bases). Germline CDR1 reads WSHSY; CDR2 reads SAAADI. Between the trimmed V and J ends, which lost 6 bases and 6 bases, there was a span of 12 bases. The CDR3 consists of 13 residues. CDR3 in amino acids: CASSLRGANEQFF. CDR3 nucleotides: TGCGCCAGCAGCCTCCGGGGGGCCAATGAGCAGTTCTTC.

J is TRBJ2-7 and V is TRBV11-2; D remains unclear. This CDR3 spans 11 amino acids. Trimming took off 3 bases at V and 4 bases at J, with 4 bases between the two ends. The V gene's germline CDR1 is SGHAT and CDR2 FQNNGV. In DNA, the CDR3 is TGTGCCAGCAGCTTCCAATACGAGCAGTACTTC. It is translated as CASSFQYEQYF.

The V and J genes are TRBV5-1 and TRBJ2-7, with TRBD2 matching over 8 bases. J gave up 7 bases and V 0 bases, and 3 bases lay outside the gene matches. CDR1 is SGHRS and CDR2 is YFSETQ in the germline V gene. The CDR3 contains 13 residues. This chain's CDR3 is CASSLARGGEQYF. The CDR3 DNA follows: TGCGCCAGCAGCTTGGCCCGGGGGGGGGAGCAGTACTTC.

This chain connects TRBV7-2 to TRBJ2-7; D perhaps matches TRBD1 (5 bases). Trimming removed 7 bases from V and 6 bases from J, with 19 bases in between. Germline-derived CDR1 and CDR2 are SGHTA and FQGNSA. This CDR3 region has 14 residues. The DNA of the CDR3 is TGTGCCAGCACCCAATCGGGCAGGGTGGTCGAGCAGTACTTC. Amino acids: CASTQSGRVVEQYF.